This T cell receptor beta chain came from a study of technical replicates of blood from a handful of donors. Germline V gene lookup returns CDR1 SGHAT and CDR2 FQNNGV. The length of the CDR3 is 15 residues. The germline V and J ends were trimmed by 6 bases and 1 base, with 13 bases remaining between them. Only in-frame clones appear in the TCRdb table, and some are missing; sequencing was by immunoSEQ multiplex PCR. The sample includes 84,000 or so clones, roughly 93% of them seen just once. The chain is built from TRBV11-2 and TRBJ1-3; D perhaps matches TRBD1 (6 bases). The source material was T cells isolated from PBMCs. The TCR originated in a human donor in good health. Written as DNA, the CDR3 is TGTGCCAGCAGAACACCCAGGGGATCTGGAAACACCATATATTTT. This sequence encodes CASRTPRGSGNTIYF.